The rows below give T cell receptor beta chains drawn from one sample of a study of blood T cell dynamics during melanoma immunotherapy. TCRdb keeps only in-frame clones here, not all; method: immunoSEQ multiplex PCR. Found here are 4,500 or so clones, 78% of them singletons; the top ten hold approximately 55%. The starting material was blood, obtained from a patient treated with checkpoint blockade. Source of these receptors: a human donor with melanoma. Both conserved end residues are part of each CDR3. The D gene is left open where the match is weak. Size values are once, few and many counts, or a class for expanded clones, and some rows have none.

j_gene,v_gene,len,d_gene,abundance,CDR3aa,CDR3nt
TRBJ1-1,TRBV6-6,16,.,.,CASSPPDSAQNTEAFF,TGTGCCAGCAGCCCACCCGACAGCGCCCAGAACACTGAAGCTTTCTTT
TRBJ2-2,TRBV4-3,17,TRBD1,.,CASSQDYNRGRPGELFF,TGCGCCAGCAGCCAAGATTATAACAGGGGGCGACCCGGGGAGCTGTTTTTT
TRBJ2-6,TRBV4-1,18,.,.,CASSQIVGRGSGANVLTF,TGCGCCAGCAGCCAAATCGTCGGTCGGGGAAGTGGGGCCAACGTCCTGACTTTC
TRBJ2-3,TRBV4-3,18,TRBD2,.,CASSQDRLTSGGTDTQYF,TGCGCCAGCAGCCAAGATAGGCTGACTAGCGGGGGTACAGATACGCAGTATTTT
TRBJ1-1,TRBV6-1,14,TRBD1,once,CASSKTGQNTEAFF,TGTGCCAGCAGTAAGACAGGGCAGAACACTGAAGCTTTCTTT
TRBJ1-5,TRBV6-1,15,.,.,CASSVNSRSNQPQHF,TGTGCCAGCAGTGTGAACAGTCGAAGCAATCAGCCCCAGCATTTT
TRBJ1-6,TRBV5-6,16,TRBD1,.,CASSNPGGLYNSPLHF,TGTGCCAGCAGCAATCCAGGGGGCCTTTATAATTCACCCCTCCACTTT
TRBJ1-2,TRBV6-5,16,.,.,CASSYSTLGRAWGYTF,TGTGCCAGCAGTTACTCGACCCTCGGCAGGGCGTGGGGCTACACCTTC
TRBJ2-7,TRBV2,13,.,.,CATTRVPAYEQYF,TGTGCCACCACGAGGGTTCCGGCGTACGAGCAGTACTTC
TRBJ1-2,TRBV27,13,.,.,CASSLGGAYGYTF,TGTGCCAGCAGTTTGGGAGGGGCCTATGGCTACACCTTC
TRBJ2-1,TRBV11-2,15,TRBD2,once,CASSLYWASGNEQFF,TGTGCCAGCAGCTTATATTGGGCTAGCGGCAATGAGCAGTTCTTC
TRBJ2-7,TRBV11-3,14,.,large,CASSLGPISYEQYF,TGTGCCAGCAGCTTGGGGCCGATCTCCTACGAGCAGTACTTC
TRBJ1-2,TRBV4-2,15,TRBD1,few,CASSAPGTGAYGYTF,TGTGCCAGCAGCGCACCCGGGACAGGGGCATATGGCTACACCTTC
TRBJ1-6,TRBV7-3,14,.,.,CASSLWASNSPLHF,TGTGCCAGCAGCTTATGGGCAAGTAATTCACCCCTCCACTTT
TRBJ2-5,TRBV27,14,TRBD1,.,CASSFDRGWETQYF,TGTGCCAGCAGTTTCGACAGGGGATGGGAGACCCAGTACTTC
TRBJ1-2,TRBV7-9,12,.,.,CASSPVNYGYTF,TGTGCCAGCAGCCCCGTTAACTATGGCTACACCTTC
TRBJ1-1,TRBV5-4,12,.,.,CASSFGATEAFF,TGTGCCAGCAGCTTCGGGGCCACTGAAGCTTTCTTT
TRBJ2-3,TRBV29-1,15,.,.,CSVDGYRDGTDTQYF,TGCAGCGTTGATGGGTACCGGGACGGCACAGATACGCAGTATTTT
TRBJ2-2,TRBV6-5,14,.,once,CASSYSLLTGELFF,TGTGCCAGCAGTTACTCGCTTTTAACCGGGGAGCTGTTTTTT
TRBJ2-3,TRBV6-4,14,TRBD1,.,CASSVTGGTDTQYF,TGTGCCAGCAGTGTGACAGGGGGCACAGATACGCAGTATTTT
TRBJ1-1,TRBV5-1,15,.,.,CASSLDGVGGTEAFF,TGCGCCAGCAGCTTGGACGGGGTAGGAGGAACTGAAGCTTTCTTT
TRBJ2-1,TRBV5-8,15,TRBD2,once,CASSSGLGWDDEQFF,TGTGCCAGCAGCTCGGGACTAGGTTGGGACGATGAGCAGTTCTTC
TRBJ2-5,TRBV7-6,18,TRBD2,.,CASSPTPGGAVGQETQYF,TGTGCCAGCAGCCCTACCCCCGGGGGGGCCGTGGGGCAAGAGACCCAGTACTTC
TRBJ2-7,TRBV19,15,.,.,CASSPRTVSSYEQYF,TGTGCCAGTAGTCCCCGGACAGTAAGCTCCTACGAGCAGTACTTC
TRBJ2-3,TRBV11-3,15,.,.,CASSSLLSNTDTQYF,TGTGCCAGCAGCTCCCTTCTCAGCAACACAGATACGCAGTATTTT
TRBJ2-1,TRBV13,15,TRBD2,.,CASSSTSGSYNEQFF,TGTGCCAGCAGCTCGACTAGCGGTTCCTACAATGAGCAGTTCTTC
TRBJ2-1,TRBV5-1,15,.,.,CASTLDPGNYNEQFF,TGCGCCAGCACCCTCGACCCCGGGAATTACAATGAGCAGTTCTTC
TRBJ1-5,TRBV7-9,15,TRBD1,.,CASSLEGQRNQPQHF,TGTGCCAGCAGCTTAGAGGGACAGCGCAATCAGCCCCAGCATTTT
TRBJ1-5,TRBV2,14,.,few,CASNPTDSNQPQHF,TGTGCCAGCAACCCAACAGATAGCAATCAGCCCCAGCATTTT
TRBJ2-5,TRBV29-1,12,.,.,CSVGSGPETQYF,TGCAGCGTTGGATCAGGGCCAGAGACCCAGTACTTC
TRBJ1-6,TRBV5-1,16,TRBD1,.,CASSLEAGGNNSPLHF,TGCGCCAGCAGCTTGGAGGCAGGGGGTAATAATTCACCCCTCCACTTT
TRBJ2-1,TRBV2,18,TRBD2,few,CASSVTAGALKAYNEQFF,TGTGCCAGCAGTGTCACAGCGGGGGCCCTCAAGGCCTACAATGAGCAGTTCTTC
TRBJ1-2,TRBV4-2,15,.,.,CASSQSGHGNYGYTF,TGTGCCAGCAGCCAATCGGGACATGGTAACTATGGCTACACCTTC
TRBJ1-2,TRBV6-1,16,TRBD1,once,CASSEIGQGANYGYTF,TGTGCCAGCAGTGAAATTGGGCAGGGGGCTAACTATGGCTACACCTTC
TRBJ2-3,TRBV6-1,14,TRBD2,few,CASSDLAGSDTQYF,TGTGCCAGCAGTGACCTAGCGGGGTCAGATACGCAGTATTTT
TRBJ1-1,TRBV29-1,12,TRBD1,once,CSVDRGRAEAFF,TGCAGCGTGGACAGGGGACGTGCTGAAGCTTTCTTT
TRBJ1-2,TRBV10-2,12,.,.,CASSPVGDGYTF,TGCGCCAGCAGTCCCGTCGGGGATGGCTACACCTTC
TRBJ1-2,TRBV25-1,14,.,medium-sized,CASADGGTFYGYTF,TGTGCCAGCGCTGACGGGGGGACATTCTATGGCTACACCTTC
TRBJ1-5,TRBV6-1,15,.,.,CASSERARSNQPQHF,TGTGCCAGCAGTGAAAGGGCACGATCCAATCAGCCCCAGCATTTT
TRBJ2-2,TRBV7-9,16,.,few,CASSFTDSGANGELFF,TGTGCCAGCAGTTTCACAGACTCAGGGGCGAACGGGGAGCTGTTTTTT
TRBJ2-1,TRBV5-1,15,.,.,CASSPELTTYNEQFF,TGCGCCAGCAGCCCTGAACTAACAACTTACAATGAGCAGTTCTTC
TRBJ1-3,TRBV4-2,15,.,few,CASSQDSSSGNTIYF,TGTGCCAGCAGCCAAGATTCCAGCTCTGGAAACACCATATATTTT
TRBJ2-3,TRBV7-6,17,TRBD1,.,CASSLSPGQGGTDTQYF,TGTGCCAGCAGCTTAAGCCCCGGACAGGGCGGCACAGATACGCAGTATTTT
TRBJ1-5,TRBV4-1,16,TRBD1,few,CASSQQGAPGNQPQHF,TGCGCCAGCAGCCAACAGGGGGCGCCGGGGAATCAGCCCCAGCATTTT
TRBJ1-3,TRBV5-6,12,.,.,CASTRSGNTIYF,TGTGCCAGCACCCGTAGTGGAAACACCATATATTTT
TRBJ2-4,TRBV6-6,11,.,.,CASRLSGPSNF,TGTGCCAGCAGATTAAGTGGACCGAGTAACTTC
TRBJ1-2,TRBV5-6,13,.,.,CASSLAPGGSYTF,TGTGCCAGCAGCTTGGCGCCCGGGGGTAGCTACACCTTC